This T cell receptor beta chain emerged from a study of cytomegalovirus exposure and HLA in healthy donors. Study-wide points: Reported results showed that the classifier diagnosed cytomegalovirus status with high specificity and sensitivity. Rare TCR sequences predominated, though certain public TCRs were found in many donors.

PCR amplification relied on 60 Vbeta primers (plus 13 Jbeta primers). The method was immunoSEQ multiplex PCR; TCRdb's version includes in-frame clones alone and lacks a portion of them. The sample lists some 150,000 clones, roughly 80% occurring once. Of note for this clone: Its specificity is not known.

Material: PBMCs. The origin of this receptor is a man aged 18-30 years in good health and CMV-seropositive.

The CDR3 nucleotides read TGCGCCAGCAGCCCGTATCTAGGGGGCGGGAATGAAAAACTGTTTTTT. Translation gives CASSPYLGGGNEKLFF. The chain is built from TRBV5-1 and TRBJ1-4; 7 bases match TRBD1. From germline, CDR1 is SGHRS and CDR2 YFSETQ. This CDR3 is built from 16 residues. V gave up 4 bases and J gave up 5 bases; unmatched junction bases: 11.